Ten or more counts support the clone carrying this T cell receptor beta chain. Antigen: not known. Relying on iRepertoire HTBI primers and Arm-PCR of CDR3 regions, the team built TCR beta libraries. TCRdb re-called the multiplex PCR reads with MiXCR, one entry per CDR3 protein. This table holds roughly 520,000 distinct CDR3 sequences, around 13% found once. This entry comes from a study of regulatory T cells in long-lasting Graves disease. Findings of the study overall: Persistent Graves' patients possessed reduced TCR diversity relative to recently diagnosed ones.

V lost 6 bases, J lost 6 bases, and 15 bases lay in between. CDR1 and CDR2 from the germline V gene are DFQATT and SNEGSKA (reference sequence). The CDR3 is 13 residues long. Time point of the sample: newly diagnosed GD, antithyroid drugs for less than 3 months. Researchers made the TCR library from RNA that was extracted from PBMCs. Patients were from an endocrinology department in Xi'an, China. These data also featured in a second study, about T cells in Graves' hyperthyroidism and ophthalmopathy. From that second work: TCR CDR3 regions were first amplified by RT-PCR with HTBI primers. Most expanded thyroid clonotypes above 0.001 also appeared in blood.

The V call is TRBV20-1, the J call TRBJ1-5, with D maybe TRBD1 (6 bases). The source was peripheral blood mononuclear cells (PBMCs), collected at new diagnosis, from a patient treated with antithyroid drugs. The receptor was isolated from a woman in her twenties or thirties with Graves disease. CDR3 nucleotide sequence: TGCAGTGCCGAAAACGTACAGGGTCAGCCCCAGCATTTT. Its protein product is CSAENVQGQPQHF.